The clone carrying this T cell receptor beta chain was picked up a small number of times. Its antigen is unidentified. These data belong to a study of glioma-infiltrating T cells. Study-wide findings and caveats: Non-neoplastic patients had below-expected tissue-blood divergence, while all gliomas exceeded expectation.

The germline V gene has CDR1 SEHNR and CDR2 FQNEAQ (reference sequence). The CDR3 is 15 amino acids. The trim removed 5 bases at V and 2 bases at J, leaving 5 bases unmatched. The iRepertoire nested amplicon-rescue multiplex PCR amplified TCR alpha and beta CDR3s from RNA. TCRdb used MiXCR to reprocess the multiplex PCR reads, holding one entry per CDR3 protein. The sample shows 9,500 to 15,000 distinct CDR3 sequences, about 26% of them seen only once. Sequencing was performed on glioma tissue, nonneoplastic brain tissue, or PBMCs (not recorded which). The genes are TRBV7-9 and TRBJ2-1; 8 nucleotides agree with TRBD1. This clonotype was obtained from a human donor with low-grade glioma or glioblastoma, undergoing nonglioma brain surgery, or in good health (not recorded which). In nucleotides, the CDR3 is TGTGCCAGCAGCCCTCGGACAGGGCCCTACAATGAGCAGTTCTTC. It yields the protein CASSPRTGPYNEQFF.